Detailed here is one T cell receptor beta chain. Its antigen is not known. The use of a sample-barcoded 5' primer and a J-beta primer mix characterized a second PCR of about 6 to 12 cycles. CDR3-containing paired-end reads numbered at least 2.5 million in each sample. MiXCR, run by TCRdb on the 5' RACE reads, gives a single entry per CDR3 protein. The repertoire holds about 1.6 million distinct CDR3 sequences, with about 35% as singletons. The sample comes from a study of blood T cells in healthy people across ages. General study results and limits: Aged donors had fewer naive CD4+ cells and lower diversity than long-lived donors.

The CDR3 runs 16 residues. V was clipped by 6 bases and J by 6 bases; unmatched bases: 11. Germline V gene data show CDR1 as LGHDT and CDR2 as YNNKEL (reference sequence). The total RNA that was extracted per sample amounted to at least 5 micrograms. The sequenced sample consisted of blood. The clonotype comes from a woman aged 25-40 years in good health. This chain uses TRBV3-1 with TRBJ2-1; TRBD2 matches 10 bases. CDR3 in DNA: TGTGCCAGCAGTCCTCCTCTAGCGGGAGTTAGCAATGAGCAGTTCTTC. This encodes CASSPPLAGVSNEQFF.